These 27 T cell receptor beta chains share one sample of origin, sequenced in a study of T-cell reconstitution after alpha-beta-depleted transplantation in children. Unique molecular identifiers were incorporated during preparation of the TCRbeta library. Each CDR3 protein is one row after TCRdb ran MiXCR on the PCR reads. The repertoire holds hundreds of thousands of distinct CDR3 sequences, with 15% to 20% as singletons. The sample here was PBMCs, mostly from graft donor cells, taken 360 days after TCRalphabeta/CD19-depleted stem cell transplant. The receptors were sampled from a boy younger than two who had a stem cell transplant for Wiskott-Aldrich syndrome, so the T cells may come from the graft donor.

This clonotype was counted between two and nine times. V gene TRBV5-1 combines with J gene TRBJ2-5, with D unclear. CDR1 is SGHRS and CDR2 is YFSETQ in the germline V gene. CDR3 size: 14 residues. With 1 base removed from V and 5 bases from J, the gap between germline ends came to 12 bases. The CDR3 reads CASSLQLSVETQYF. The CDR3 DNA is TGCGCCAGCAGCTTGCAGCTTTCGGTGGAGACCCAGTACTTC.

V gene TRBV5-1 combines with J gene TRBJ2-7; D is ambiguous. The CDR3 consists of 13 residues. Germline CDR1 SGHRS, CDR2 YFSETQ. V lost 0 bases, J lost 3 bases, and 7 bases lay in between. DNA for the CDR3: TGCGCCAGCAGCTTGGAACCGTTCTACGAGCAGTACTTC. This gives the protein CASSLEPFYEQYF.

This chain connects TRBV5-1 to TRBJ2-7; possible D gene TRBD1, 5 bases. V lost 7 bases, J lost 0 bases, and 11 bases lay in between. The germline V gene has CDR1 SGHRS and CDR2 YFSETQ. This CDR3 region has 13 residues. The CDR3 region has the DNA TGCGCCAGCCGCCGACAGCCCTCCTACGAGCAGTACTTC. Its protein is CASRRQPSYEQYF.

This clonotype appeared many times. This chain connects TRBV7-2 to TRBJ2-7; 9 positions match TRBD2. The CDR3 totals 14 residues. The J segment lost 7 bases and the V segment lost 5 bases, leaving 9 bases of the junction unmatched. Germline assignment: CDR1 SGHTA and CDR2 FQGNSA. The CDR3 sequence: CASSPGLAQPEQYF. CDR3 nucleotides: TGTGCCAGCAGCCCGGGACTAGCACAACCAGAGCAGTACTTC.

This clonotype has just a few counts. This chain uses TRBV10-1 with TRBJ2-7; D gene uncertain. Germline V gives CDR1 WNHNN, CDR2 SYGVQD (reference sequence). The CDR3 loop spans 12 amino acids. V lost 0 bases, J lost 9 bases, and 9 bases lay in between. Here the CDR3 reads CASSESGQVQYF. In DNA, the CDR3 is TGCGCCAGCAGTGAGTCCGGCCAGGTGCAGTACTTC.

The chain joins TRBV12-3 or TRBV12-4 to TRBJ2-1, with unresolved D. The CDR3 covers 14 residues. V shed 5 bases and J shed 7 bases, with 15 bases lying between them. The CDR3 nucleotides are TGTGCCAGCAGTCTAATCGCAGAGACAAATGAGCAGTTCTTC. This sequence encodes CASSLIAETNEQFF.

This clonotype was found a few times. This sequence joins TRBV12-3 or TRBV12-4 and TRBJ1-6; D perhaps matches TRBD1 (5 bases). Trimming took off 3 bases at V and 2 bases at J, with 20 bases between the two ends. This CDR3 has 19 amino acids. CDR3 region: CASSFGVGVPSTYNSPLHF. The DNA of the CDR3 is TGTGCCAGCAGTTTCGGGGTAGGGGTGCCCTCAACCTATAATTCACCCCTCCACTTT.

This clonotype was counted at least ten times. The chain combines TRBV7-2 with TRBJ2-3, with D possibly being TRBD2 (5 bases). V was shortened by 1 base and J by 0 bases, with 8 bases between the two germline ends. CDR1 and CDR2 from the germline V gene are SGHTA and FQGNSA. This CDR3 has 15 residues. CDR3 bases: TGTGCCAGCAGCTTAGGACTACTTAGCACAGATACGCAGTATTTT. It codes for CASSLGLLSTDTQYF.

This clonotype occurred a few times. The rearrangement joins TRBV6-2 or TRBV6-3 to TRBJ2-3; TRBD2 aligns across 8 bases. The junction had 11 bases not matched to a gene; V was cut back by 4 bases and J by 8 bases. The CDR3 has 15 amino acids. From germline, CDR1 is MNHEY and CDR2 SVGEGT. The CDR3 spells CASSSPREGLSTQYF. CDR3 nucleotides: TGTGCCAGCAGTTCCCCACGGGAGGGCCTCTCTACGCAGTATTTT.

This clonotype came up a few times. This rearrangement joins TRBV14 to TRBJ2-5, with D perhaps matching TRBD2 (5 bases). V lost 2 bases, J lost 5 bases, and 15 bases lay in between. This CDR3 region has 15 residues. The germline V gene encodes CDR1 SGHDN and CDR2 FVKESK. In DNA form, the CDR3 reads TGTGCCAGCAGCCAACAAGGACGGGATAAGGAGACCCAGTACTTC. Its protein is CASSQQGRDKETQYF.

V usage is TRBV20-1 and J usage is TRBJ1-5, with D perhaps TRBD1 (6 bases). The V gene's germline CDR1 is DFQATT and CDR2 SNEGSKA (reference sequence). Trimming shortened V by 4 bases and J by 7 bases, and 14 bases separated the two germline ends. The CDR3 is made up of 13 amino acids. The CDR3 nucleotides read TGCAGTGCTACTCAGGGGAGGGAACAGCCCCAGCATTTT. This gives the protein CSATQGREQPQHF.

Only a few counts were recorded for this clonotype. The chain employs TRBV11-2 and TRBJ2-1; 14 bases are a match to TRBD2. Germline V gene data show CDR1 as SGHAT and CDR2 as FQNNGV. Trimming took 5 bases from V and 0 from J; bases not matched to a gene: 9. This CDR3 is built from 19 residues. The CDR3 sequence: CASSLRLAGGVGSYNEQFF. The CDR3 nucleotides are TGTGCCAGCAGCCTCCGACTAGCGGGGGGGGTTGGCTCCTACAATGAGCAGTTCTTC.

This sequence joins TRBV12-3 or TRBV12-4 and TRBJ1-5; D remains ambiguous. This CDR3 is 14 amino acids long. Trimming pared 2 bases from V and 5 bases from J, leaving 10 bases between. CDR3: CASSLTTPDQPQHF. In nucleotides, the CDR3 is TGTGCCAGCAGTTTAACGACACCGGATCAGCCCCAGCATTTT.

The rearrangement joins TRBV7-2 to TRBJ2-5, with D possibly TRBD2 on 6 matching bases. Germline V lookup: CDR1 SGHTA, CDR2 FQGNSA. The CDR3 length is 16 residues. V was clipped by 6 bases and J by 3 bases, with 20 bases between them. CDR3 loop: CASRRDPGPLKETQYF. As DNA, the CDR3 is TGTGCCAGCAGGCGGGACCCGGGGCCCCTGAAAGAGACCCAGTACTTC.

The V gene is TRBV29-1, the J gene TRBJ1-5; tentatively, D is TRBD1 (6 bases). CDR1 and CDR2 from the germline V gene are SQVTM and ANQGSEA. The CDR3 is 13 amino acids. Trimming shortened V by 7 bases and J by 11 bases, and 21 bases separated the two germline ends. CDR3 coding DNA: TGCAGCGCCGTCGGGGGGCCTCGGATGACCCAGCATTTT. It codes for CSAVGGPRMTQHF.

The CDR3 is CASSFARGGKTYNEQFF. CDR3 bases: TGTGCCAGCAGCTTTGCACGGGGCGGGAAAACCTACAATGAGCAGTTCTTC. This chain joins TRBV7-2 and TRBJ2-1; D possibly corresponds to TRBD2 (6 bases). Trimming pared 3 bases from V and 2 bases from J, leaving 17 bases between. The CDR3 consists of 17 residues. Germline lookup yields CDR1 SGHTA and CDR2 FQGNSA.

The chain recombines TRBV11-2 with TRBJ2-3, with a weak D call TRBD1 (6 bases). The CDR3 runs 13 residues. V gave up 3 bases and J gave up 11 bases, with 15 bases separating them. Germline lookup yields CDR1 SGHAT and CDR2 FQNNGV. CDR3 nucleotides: TGTGCCAGCAGCTTGTACGGGACAAATAGGCAGTATTTT. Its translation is CASSLYGTNRQYF.

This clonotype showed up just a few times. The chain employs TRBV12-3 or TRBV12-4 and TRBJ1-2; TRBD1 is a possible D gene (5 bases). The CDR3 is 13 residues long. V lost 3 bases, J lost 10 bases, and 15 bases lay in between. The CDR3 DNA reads TGTGCCAGCAGTTTTCAGGGACCCCGACACTACACCTTC. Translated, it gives CASSFQGPRHYTF.

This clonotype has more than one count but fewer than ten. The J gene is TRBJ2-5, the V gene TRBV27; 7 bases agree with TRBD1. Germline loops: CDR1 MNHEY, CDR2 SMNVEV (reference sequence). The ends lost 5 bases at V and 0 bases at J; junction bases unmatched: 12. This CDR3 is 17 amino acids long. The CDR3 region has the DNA TGTGCCAGCAGTCCACTCTGGACAGGATCGTACCAAGAGACCCAGTACTTC. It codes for CASSPLWTGSYQETQYF.

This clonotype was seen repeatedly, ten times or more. The CDR3 sequence: CASSQTGYEQYF. As DNA, the CDR3 is TGTGCCAGCAGCCAAACGGGTTACGAGCAGTACTTC. The J gene is TRBJ2-7, the V gene TRBV4-2; D unresolved. Per germline, CDR1 LGHNA and CDR2 YNFKEQ. The CDR3 runs to 12 residues. The germline V and J ends were trimmed by 2 bases and 4 bases, with 6 bases remaining between them.

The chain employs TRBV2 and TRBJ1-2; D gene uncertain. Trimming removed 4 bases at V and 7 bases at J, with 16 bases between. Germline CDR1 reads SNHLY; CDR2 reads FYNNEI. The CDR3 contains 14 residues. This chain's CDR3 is CASSGTPRGIGYTF. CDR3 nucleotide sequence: TGTGCCAGCAGTGGCACCCCCCGAGGGATTGGCTACACCTTC.

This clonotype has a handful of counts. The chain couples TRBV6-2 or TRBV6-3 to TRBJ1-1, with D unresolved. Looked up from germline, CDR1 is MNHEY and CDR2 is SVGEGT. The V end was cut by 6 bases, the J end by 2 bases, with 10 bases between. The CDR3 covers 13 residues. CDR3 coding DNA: TGTGCCAGCAGGATCGTGGGAAACACTGAAGCTTTCTTT. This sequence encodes CASRIVGNTEAFF.

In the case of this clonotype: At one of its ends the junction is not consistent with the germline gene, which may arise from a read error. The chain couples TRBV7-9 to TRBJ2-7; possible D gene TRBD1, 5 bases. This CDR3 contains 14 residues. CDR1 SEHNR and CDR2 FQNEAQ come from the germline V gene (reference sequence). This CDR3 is CASSFVGATYEQYF. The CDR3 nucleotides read TGTGCCAGTAGCTTCGTAGGGGCGACCTACGAGCAGTACTTC.

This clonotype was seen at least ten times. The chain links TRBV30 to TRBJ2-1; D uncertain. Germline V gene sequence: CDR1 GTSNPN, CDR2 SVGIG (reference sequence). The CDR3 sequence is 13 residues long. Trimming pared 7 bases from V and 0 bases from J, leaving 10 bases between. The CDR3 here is CASHPYSYNEQFF. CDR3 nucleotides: TGTGCCTCGCACCCATACTCCTACAATGAGCAGTTCTTC.

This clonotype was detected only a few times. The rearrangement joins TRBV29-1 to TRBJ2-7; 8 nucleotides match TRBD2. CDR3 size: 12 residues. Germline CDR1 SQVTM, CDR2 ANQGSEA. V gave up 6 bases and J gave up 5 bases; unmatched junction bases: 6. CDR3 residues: CSVRRGGNEQYF. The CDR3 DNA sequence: TGCAGCGTCCGTCGGGGGGGCAACGAGCAGTACTTC.

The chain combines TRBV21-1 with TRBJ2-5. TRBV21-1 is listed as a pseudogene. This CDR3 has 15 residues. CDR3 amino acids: CASSKETGDQETQYF. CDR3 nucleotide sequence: TGTGCCAGCAGCAAAGAGACAGGTGACCAAGAGACCCAGTACTTC.

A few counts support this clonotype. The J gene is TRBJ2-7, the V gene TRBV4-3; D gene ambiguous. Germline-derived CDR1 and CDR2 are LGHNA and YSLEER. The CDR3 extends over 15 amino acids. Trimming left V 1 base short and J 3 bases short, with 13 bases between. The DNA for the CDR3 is TGCGCCAGCAGCCAAGGGTCTAGTACGGGCTACGAGCAGTACTTC. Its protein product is CASSQGSSTGYEQYF.